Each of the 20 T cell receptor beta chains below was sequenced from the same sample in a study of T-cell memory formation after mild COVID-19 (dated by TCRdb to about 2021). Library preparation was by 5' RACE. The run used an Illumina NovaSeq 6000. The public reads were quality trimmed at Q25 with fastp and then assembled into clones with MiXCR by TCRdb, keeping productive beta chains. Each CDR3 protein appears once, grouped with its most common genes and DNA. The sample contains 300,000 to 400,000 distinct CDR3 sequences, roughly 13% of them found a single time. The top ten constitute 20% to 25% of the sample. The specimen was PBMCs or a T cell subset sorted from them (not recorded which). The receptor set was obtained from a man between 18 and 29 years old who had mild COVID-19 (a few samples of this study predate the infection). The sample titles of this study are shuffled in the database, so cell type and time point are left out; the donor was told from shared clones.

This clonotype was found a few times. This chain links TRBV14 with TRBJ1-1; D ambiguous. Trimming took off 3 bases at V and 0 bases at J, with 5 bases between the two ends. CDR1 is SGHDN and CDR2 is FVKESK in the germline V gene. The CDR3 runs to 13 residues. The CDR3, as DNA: TGTGCCAGCAGCCACTCTCTGAACACTGAAGCTTTCTTT. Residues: CASSHSLNTEAFF.

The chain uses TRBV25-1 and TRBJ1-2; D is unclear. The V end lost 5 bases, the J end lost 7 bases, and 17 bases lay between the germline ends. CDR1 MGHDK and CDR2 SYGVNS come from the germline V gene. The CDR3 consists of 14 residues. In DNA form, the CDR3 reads TGTGCCAGCAGTTTCCCCGGTAGGGATACTGGCTACACCTTC. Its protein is CASSFPGRDTGYTF.

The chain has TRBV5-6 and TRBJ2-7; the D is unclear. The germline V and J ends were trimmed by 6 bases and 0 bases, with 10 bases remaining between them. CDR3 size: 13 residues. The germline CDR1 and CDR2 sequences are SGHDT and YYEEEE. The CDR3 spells CASTLYNSYEQYF. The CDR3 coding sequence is TGTGCCAGCACCCTGTATAACTCCTACGAGCAGTACTTC. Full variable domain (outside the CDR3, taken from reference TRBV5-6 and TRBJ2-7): DAGVTQSPTHLIKTRGQQVTLRCSPKSGHDTVSWYQQALGQGPQFIFQYYEEEERQRGNFPDRFSGHQFPNYSSELNVNALLLGDSALYLCASTLYNSYEQYFGPGTRLTVT.

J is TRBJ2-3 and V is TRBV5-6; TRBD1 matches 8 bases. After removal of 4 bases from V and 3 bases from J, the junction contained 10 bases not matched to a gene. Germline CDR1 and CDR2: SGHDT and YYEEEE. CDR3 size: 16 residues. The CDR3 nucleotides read TGTGCCAGCAGCCAAACCAGGGGGCGAGGTACAGATACGCAGTATTTT. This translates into CASSQTRGRGTDTQYF.

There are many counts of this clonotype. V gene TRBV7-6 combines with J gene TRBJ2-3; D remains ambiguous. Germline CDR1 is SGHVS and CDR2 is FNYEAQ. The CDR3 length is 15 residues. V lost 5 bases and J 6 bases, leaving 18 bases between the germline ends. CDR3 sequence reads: CASSHRASLGDTQYF. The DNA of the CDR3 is TGTGCCAGCAGCCATCGGGCCTCCCTGGGGGATACGCAGTATTTT.

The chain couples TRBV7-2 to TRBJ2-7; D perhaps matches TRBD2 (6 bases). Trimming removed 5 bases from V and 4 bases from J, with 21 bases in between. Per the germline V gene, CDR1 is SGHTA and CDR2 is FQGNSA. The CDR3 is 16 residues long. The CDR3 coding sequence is TGTGCCAGCAGCCGGTCGTCCGGGAGTACAGTTTACGAGCAGTACTTC. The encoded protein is CASSRSSGSTVYEQYF.

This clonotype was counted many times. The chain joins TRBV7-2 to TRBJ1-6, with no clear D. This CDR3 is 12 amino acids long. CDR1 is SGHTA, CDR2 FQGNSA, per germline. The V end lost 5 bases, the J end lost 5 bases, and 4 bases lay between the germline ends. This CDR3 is CASSANNSPLHF. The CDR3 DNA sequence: TGTGCCAGCAGCGCTAATAATTCACCCCTCCACTTT.

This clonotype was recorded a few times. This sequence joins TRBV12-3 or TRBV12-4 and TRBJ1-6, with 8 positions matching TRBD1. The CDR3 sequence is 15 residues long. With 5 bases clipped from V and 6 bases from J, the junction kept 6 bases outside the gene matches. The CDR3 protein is CASSRRDRRNSPLHF. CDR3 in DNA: TGTGCCAGCAGTCGCCGGGACAGGCGTAATTCACCCCTCCACTTT.

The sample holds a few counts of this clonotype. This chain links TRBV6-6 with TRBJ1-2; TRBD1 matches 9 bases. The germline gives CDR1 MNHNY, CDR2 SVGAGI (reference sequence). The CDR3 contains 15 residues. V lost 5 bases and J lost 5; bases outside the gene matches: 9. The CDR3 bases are TGTGCCAGCAGTCAAATGGACAGGGGTTTTTATGGCTACACCTTC. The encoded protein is CASSQMDRGFYGYTF.

CDR3 sequence reads: CASSFYRGLETQYF. CDR3 DNA: TGTGCCAGCAGTTTCTACAGGGGGTTAGAGACCCAGTACTTC. This chain uses TRBV28 with TRBJ2-5; 8 bases match TRBD1. The CDR3 sequence is 14 residues long. Germline V gene lookup returns CDR1 MDHEN and CDR2 SYDVKM. V lost 3 bases to trimming and J lost 4 bases; unmatched junction nucleotides: 4.

The CDR3 is CAWSKGAIREAFF. The CDR3 region has the DNA TGTGCCTGGAGTAAGGGGGCAATTAGGGAAGCTTTCTTT. This chain uses TRBV30 with TRBJ1-1; TRBD1 matches at 7 bases. There are 13 residues in the CDR3. The ends lost 2 bases at V and 8 bases at J; junction bases unmatched: 8. Germline loops: CDR1 GTSNPN, CDR2 SVGIG (reference sequence).

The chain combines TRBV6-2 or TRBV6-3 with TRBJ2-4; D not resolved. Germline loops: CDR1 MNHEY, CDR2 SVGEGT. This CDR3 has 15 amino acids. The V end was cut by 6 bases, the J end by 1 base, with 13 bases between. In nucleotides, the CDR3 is TGTGCCAGCAGCTCAGCCGGGTTCGCCAAAAACATTCAGTACTTC. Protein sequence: CASSSAGFAKNIQYF.

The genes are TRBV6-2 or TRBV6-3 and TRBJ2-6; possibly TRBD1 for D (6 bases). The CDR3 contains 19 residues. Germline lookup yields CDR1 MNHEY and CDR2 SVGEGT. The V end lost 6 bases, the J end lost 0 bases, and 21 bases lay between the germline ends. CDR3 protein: CASSTDRLLAHSGANVLTF. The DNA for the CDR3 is TGTGCCAGCAGCACCGACAGGCTATTAGCGCACTCTGGGGCCAACGTCCTGACTTTC.

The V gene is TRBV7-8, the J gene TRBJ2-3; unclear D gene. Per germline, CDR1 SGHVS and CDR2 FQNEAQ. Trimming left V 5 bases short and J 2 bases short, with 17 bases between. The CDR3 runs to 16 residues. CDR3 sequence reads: CASSPRTVALTDTQYF. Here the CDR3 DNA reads TGTGCCAGCAGCCCCCGCACAGTCGCCCTCACAGATACGCAGTATTTT.

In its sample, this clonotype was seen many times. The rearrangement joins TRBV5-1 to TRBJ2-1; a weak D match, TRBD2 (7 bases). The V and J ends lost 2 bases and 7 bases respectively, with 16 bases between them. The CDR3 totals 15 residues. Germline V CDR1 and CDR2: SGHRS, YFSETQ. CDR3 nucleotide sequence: TGCGCCAGCAGCTTAACGGGGGGCGTCGAGAATGAGCAGTTCTTC. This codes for CASSLTGGVENEQFF.

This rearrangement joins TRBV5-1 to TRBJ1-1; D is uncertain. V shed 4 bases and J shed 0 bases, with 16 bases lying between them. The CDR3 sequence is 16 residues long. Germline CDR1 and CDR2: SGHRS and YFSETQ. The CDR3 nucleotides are TGCGCCAGCAGCCTCGAGGGCACGGTCATGAACACTGAAGCTTTCTTT. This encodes CASSLEGTVMNTEAFF.

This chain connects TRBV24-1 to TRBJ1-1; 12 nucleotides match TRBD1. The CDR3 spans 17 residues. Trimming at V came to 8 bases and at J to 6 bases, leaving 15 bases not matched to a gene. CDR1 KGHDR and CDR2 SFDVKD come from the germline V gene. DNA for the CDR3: TGTGCCACCACTCCTGCCGGGACAGGGGGCCGTGAGGCTGAAGCTTTCTTT. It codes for CATTPAGTGGREAEAFF.

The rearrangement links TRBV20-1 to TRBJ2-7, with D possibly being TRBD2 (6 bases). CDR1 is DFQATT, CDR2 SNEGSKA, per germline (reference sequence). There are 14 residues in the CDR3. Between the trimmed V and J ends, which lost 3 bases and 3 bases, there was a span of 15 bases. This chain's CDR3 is CSASLATLDYEQYV. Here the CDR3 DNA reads TGCAGTGCTAGCCTAGCGACCTTGGACTACGAGCAGTACGTC.

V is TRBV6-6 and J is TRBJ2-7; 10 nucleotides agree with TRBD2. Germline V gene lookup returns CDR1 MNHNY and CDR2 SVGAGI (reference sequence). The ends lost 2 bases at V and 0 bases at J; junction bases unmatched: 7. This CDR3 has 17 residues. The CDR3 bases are TGTGCCAGCAGTTACCGACGGAGCGGGGGGGCCTCCTACGAGCAGTACTTC. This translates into CASSYRRSGGASYEQYF.

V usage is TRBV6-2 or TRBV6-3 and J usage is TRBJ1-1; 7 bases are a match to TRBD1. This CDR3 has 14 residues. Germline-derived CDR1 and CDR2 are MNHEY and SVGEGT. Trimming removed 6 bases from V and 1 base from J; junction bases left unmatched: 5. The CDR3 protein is CASSWGTENTEAFF. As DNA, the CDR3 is TGTGCCAGCAGCTGGGGGACAGAGAACACTGAAGCTTTCTTT.